This T cell receptor (beta chain) was retrieved from a study of T and B cells in COVID-19 patients. For the study at large: The recovered patients had mostly mild to moderate COVID-19 with outpatient management. In the active-infection cohort, about 90% of the roughly 20 patients had comorbidities linked to unfavorable COVID-19 outcome.

From blood, roughly 250-550 ng of genomic DNA served as TRB template. TRB rearrangements were amplified by multiplex PCR with BIOMED2 TRB-A/B primers. TCRdb independently ran MiXCR on the multiplex PCR reads; one entry per CDR3 protein. This table holds approximately 3,000 distinct CDR3 sequences, approximately 30% found once. Study-wide findings and caveats: Of thousands of TCR clusters found only in the recovered cohort, a few dozen had low generation probability. Symptomatic-phase blood samples from mildly ill patients and early samples from severe cases were scarce.

V shed 2 bases and J shed 0 bases, with 12 bases lying between them. This CDR3 is 16 amino acids long. CDR1 is KGHDR and CDR2 is SFDVKD in the germline V gene. With regard to this clonotype: The target antigen is unknown.

The V gene is TRBV24-1, the J gene TRBJ1-1; weak D call: TRBD1 (5 bases). The sample consisted of blood. The receptor was isolated from a human donor with active COVID-19. The donor label of this sample is uncertain. The CDR3 bases are TGTGCCACCAGTGATTCGGGACTCAGCATGAACACTGAAGCTTTCTTT. Protein: CATSDSGLSMNTEAFF.